This T cell receptor beta chain was captured by sequencing in a study of blood T cell repertoires in COVID-19. The germline V and J ends were trimmed by 0 bases and 0 bases, with 15 bases remaining between them. CDR3 length: 18 amino acids. CDR1 and CDR2 from the germline V gene are ENHRY and SYGVKD. In the source study's methods: It was from reference gene primer amplification that nucleated cell counts were estimated. Clones were sequenced by immunoSEQ multiplex PCR, and TCRdb holds only the in-frame ones, with some missing. V and J calls and clone size come straight from that table; D and trimming were deduced from the DNA. This sample carries 500,000 to 600,000 clones, about 89% of them seen once, and the ten largest clones take under 8.5%.

Sequencing was carried out using peripheral blood. The source is a woman in her forties or fifties with COVID-19, enrolled during active disease. The genes are TRBV10-3 and TRBJ2-4, with a tentative D call TRBD1 (6 bases). CDR3 region: CAISESTARGGAKNIQYF. The CDR3 coding sequence is TGTGCCATCAGTGAGTCCACAGCTAGAGGGGGAGCCAAAAACATTCAGTACTTC.